Below, 10 T cell receptor beta chains from the same sample are listed, as sequenced in a study of PD-1 blockade in classical Hodgkin lymphoma. Data came from immunoSEQ multiplex PCR; TCRdb stores just in-frame clones and leaves some out. The data hold around 40,000 clones, with 77% observed a single time. The time point here: cycle 4 day 1 (C4D1), after 5 to 7 weeks of nivolumab. Relapses following autologous stem cell transplantation were seen in all patients, with brentuximab vedotin exposure varying. Sequences were derived from peripheral blood mononuclear cells (PBMCs), sampled before the fourth cycle of nivolumab. Every receptor here comes from a human donor with classical Hodgkin lymphoma.

The chain links TRBV5-4 to TRBJ2-7; 9 positions agree with TRBD1. In germline, CDR1 is SGHNT, CDR2 YYREEE (reference sequence). After removal of 4 bases from V and 3 bases from J, the junction contained 8 bases not matched to a gene. The CDR3 contains 15 residues. CDR3 loop: CASSGRGQGVYEQYF. In DNA form, the CDR3 reads TGTGCCAGCAGCGGGAGGGGACAGGGAGTCTACGAGCAGTACTTC.

The V call is TRBV27, the J call TRBJ1-2; D might be TRBD1 (6 bases). The germline V and J ends were trimmed by 4 bases and 8 bases, with 20 bases remaining between them. The CDR3 covers 15 residues. Germline lookup yields CDR1 MNHEY and CDR2 SMNVEV (reference sequence). CDR3 coding DNA: TGTGCCAGCAGTTCCCCGCTGGGGGGCGCAGGGGGCTACACCTTC. It specifies CASSSPLGGAGGYTF.

There are a few counts of this clone. The J gene is TRBJ2-3, the V gene TRBV30; D remains ambiguous. The length of the CDR3 is 13 residues. Germline values: CDR1 GTSNPN, CDR2 SVGIG (reference sequence). The V and J ends lost 3 bases and 4 bases respectively, with 11 bases between them. Here the CDR3 reads CAWRRTGPDTQYF. DNA for the CDR3: TGTGCCTGGAGAAGGACGGGCCCAGATACGCAGTATTTT.

This chain links TRBV4-1 with TRBJ1-2; perhaps TRBD1 as D (6 bases). Germline V gene lookup returns CDR1 MGHRA and CDR2 YSYEKL. CDR3 length equals 19 residues. The V end was cut by 1 base, the J end by 1 base, with 22 bases between. The DNA for the CDR3 is TGCGCCAGCAGCCAAGCTACGGACGTTCAGGGGATCTTTAACTATGGCTACACCTTC. It is translated as CASSQATDVQGIFNYGYTF.

The V and J genes are TRBV29-1 and TRBJ1-2; D gene uncertain. Trimming took off 2 bases at V and 0 bases at J, with 4 bases between the two ends. From germline, CDR1 is SQVTM and CDR2 ANQGSEA. The CDR3 totals 12 residues. The CDR3 spells CSVERANYGYTF. The CDR3 region has the DNA TGCAGCGTTGAACGAGCTAACTATGGCTACACCTTC.

The chain carries TRBV19 and TRBJ2-2; tentatively, D is TRBD1 (5 bases). The germline V and J ends were trimmed by 3 bases and 4 bases, with 12 bases remaining between them. CDR1 is LNHDA and CDR2 is SQIVND in the germline V gene (reference sequence). The CDR3 extends over 15 amino acids. The CDR3 DNA follows: TGTGCCAGTAGTATCGTCGCAGGGCTCACCGGGGAGCTGTTTTTT. The encoded protein is CASSIVAGLTGELFF.

This clone was seen more than once but under ten times. The J gene is TRBJ2-1, the V gene TRBV28; TRBD2 matches 7 bases. Germline V gene data show CDR1 as MDHEN and CDR2 as SYDVKM. The CDR3 extends over 16 amino acids. V trimming: 4 bases; J trimming: 5 bases; junction bases outside the gene matches: 11. The CDR3 bases are TGTGCCAGCAGTTCAAGACTAGCCCTAGTTAACAATGAGCAGTTCTTC. Translating gives CASSSRLALVNNEQFF.

This chain links TRBV27 with TRBJ2-3, with 7 bases lining up with TRBD2. CDR1 and CDR2 (germline): MNHEY, SMNVEV (reference sequence). The CDR3 runs to 15 residues. V was pared by 3 bases and J by 3 bases, with 6 bases of the junction left unmatched. CDR3 nucleotide sequence: TGTGCCAGCAGTTTCTGGGGGGGTAGAACAGATACGCAGTATTTT. It is translated as CASSFWGGRTDTQYF.

The chain has TRBV6-5 and TRBJ2-5; 14 bases match TRBD2. The CDR3 consists of 16 residues. CDR1 and CDR2 (germline): MNHEY, SVGAGI. Trimming took 0 bases from V and 4 from J; bases not matched to a gene: 1. In DNA, the CDR3 is TGTGCCAGCAGTTACTCCGGGACTAGCGGGGGAGAGACCCAGTACTTC. Translated, it gives CASSYSGTSGGETQYF.

This clone was seen a handful of times. CDR3 region: CASSSSRNTEAFF. CDR3 nucleotides: TGTGCCAGCAGCTCATCCCGGAACACTGAAGCTTTCTTT. The chain links TRBV11-2 to TRBJ1-1, with D uncertain. The length of the CDR3 is 13 residues. The ends were cut back, 4 bases at V and 1 base at J, with 7 bases in the middle. The germline CDR1 and CDR2 sequences are SGHAT and FQNNGV.